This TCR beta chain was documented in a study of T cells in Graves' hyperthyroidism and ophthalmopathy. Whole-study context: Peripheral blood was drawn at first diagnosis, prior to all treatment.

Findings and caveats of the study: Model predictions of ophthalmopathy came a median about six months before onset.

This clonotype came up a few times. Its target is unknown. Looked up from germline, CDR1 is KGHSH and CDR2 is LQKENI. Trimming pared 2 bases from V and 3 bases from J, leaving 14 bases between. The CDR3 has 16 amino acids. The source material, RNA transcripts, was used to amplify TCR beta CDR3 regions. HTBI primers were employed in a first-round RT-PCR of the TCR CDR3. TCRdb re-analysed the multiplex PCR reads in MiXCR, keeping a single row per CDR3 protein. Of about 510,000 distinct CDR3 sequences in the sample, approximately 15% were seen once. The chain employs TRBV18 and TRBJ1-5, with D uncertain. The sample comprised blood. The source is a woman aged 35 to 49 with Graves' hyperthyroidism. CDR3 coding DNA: TGTGCCAGCTCACCATCGGCAGGCCACTACAATCAGCCCCAGCATTTT. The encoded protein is CASSPSAGHYNQPQHF.